This entry describes one T cell receptor (beta chain). Its antigen remains undetermined. No quality values exist for individual bases; no much larger clone is one base distant. The data are from a study of shared clonotypes between healthy human individuals (dated by TCRdb to between 2020 and 2021). As for the study more broadly: A few men and a couple of women, aged 18 to 49 years, made up the cohort. For each donor, CD4 naive and CD4 memory were each given three plates, CD8 naive was given two plates, and CD8 memory was given one plate. To estimate repertoire size and how much clonotypes are shared between individuals, the study performed deep sequencing of blood TCR repertoires from five healthy adults. To increase sequencing depth and limit assay-specific biases, different laboratories used diverse techniques to prepare libraries and sequence TCR repertoires. Between about 0.8 and 9 billion PBMCs per donor were obtained by leukapheresis.

Broad study findings and their caveats: Only blood was sampled, and tissue TCR repertoires likely differ from those in blood. Higher generation probabilities were observed for clonotypes shared by all four sorted-subset donors than for non-shared clonotypes. Even with the large sequencing depth, rarefaction of the sorted-subset datasets indicated that sequencing was incomplete. The genetic and exposure-history diversity represented was limited by the small number of donors. Sharing across several donors was observed for roughly 5.4% of naive CD4, less than 4% of naive CD8, 2% to 2.5% of memory CD4, and 0.4% of memory CD8 clonotypes. Based on pairwise subsampling, the degree of clonotype sharing among donors was expected to be affected by sequencing depth. Naive subsets generally had larger estimated clonotype richness than memory subsets did.

Using the deep immunoSEQ assay, multiplex PCR amplified TCR CDR3 regions from genomic DNA. Genomic DNA extracted from each cell subset was distributed evenly over all wells of several immunoSEQ 96-well plates, and each plate served as one replicate. Each replicate PCR for sorted subsets received roughly 0.2 ug genomic DNA, equal to about 30,000 T cell genomes. Purified libraries were quantified with a Qubit 3.0 fluorometer, sized on a Bioanalyzer 2100, and re-quantified with the KAPA Library Quantification kit. Each immunoSEQ 96-well plate was sequenced on its own single-read 150-cycle Illumina NextSeq 550 flow cell. The original pipeline was this. Because the immunoSEQ output held only junctional sequences and lacked quality scores, the filtering could not match the filtering applied to full-length reads. To assign V/J genes and CDR3, sequences were annotated using PyIR, a Python wrapper for IgBLAST v1.9, with IMGT germline references. Reads were removed for weak V/J assignments (E-value above 1e-6), missing CDR3, stop codons, out-of-frame junctions, or ambiguous translated residues. V3J clonotypes were defined by identical inferred V gene, J gene, and CDR3 amino acid sequence. Percentage overlap between repertoires was calculated by dividing the number of shared unique clonotypes by the size of the smaller repertoire. Richness of each repertoire was evaluated using RTK rarefaction, the Chao1 estimator, and Recon v2.1 estimates of unobserved clonotypes. For all TCRbeta clonotypes obtained by the gDNA method from a handful of donors, generation probabilities were computed with OLGA. This immuneACCESS table, as held by TCRdb, lists in-frame sequences with V and J called but not all clones. Of the missing ones, under half trace to an unresolved V gene in checked studies; the others have no known cause. Clonal size and the V and J genes are those of that table, whereas D and trimming came from the DNA. In this sample the table shows roughly 680,000 clones, around 70% of which occur a single time. Over 1.5% of the sample belongs to the ten largest clones.

Healthy HIV-negative adults with no recently reported acute infections or vaccinations were included as donors. Only Caucasian adults living in Nashville, Tennessee, USA were represented among the donors. CD4+ T cells were enriched by magnetic negative selection, after which naive cells were positively selected on CD45RA and the negative fraction was taken as the memory subset. After blood collection by leukapheresis, PBMCs were isolated using Ficoll-Histopaque density gradient centrifugation and then cryopreserved in the vapor phase of liquid nitrogen. Analytical flow cytometry was used to check the purity and quantity of every magnetically sorted T cell population. Genomic DNA was isolated from each sorted fraction and quantified by UV absorbance on a Nanodrop 2000c. Unmatched junction bases come to 11, with V trimmed by 1 base and J by 5 bases. CDR1 and CDR2, looked up from the germline V gene, are SGHVS and FQNEAQ. Counted from cysteine to phenylalanine, this CDR3 has 18 amino acids. Only the CDR3 DNA stays, 54 bases, in frame from base 1.

The origin of this receptor is a woman in her thirties in good health. What was sequenced was memory CD4+ T cells sorted from blood. What the cell subset or site label conveys for this sample: CD45RA-negative fraction. This chain is built from TRBV7-8 and TRBJ2-2; 9 central nucleotides agree with TRBD2. The CDR3 is CASSLVSAAGGGTGELFF. The DNA reads TGTGCCAGCAGCTTAGTATCGGCGGCGGGAGGGGGGACCGGGGAGCTGTTTTTT.